Below, 9 T cell receptor beta chains from the same sample are listed, as sequenced in a study of Ad26.COV2.S vaccination and SARS-CoV-2 variants. Assay used: immunoSEQ multiplex PCR; TCRdb lists only in-frame clones, some missing. Altogether around 400,000 clones are present, roughly 90% being singletons, with the ten largest covering more than 9%. Treatment in this sample: 15 to 20 received Ad26.COV2.S at low or high dose, single or two shots; about 5 received placebo; per-sample allocation not given. Following the first vaccine or placebo injection, samples were taken on day 63. This sample comprised peripheral blood, obtained in a trial of Ad26.COV2.S vaccine versus placebo. The receptors stem from a person aged 18-60 years who received the Ad26.COV2.S COVID-19 vaccine or a placebo.

The chain employs TRBV7-9 and TRBJ2-7, with D unresolved. Trimming took 8 bases from V and 0 from J, leaving 14 bases between them. This CDR3 has 14 amino acids. Germline-derived CDR1 and CDR2 are SEHNR and FQNEAQ (reference sequence). CDR3 region: CASASGSSSYEQYF. Written as DNA, the CDR3 is TGTGCCAGCGCCAGTGGGTCAAGCTCCTACGAGCAGTACTTC.

In nucleotides, the CDR3 is TGTGCCAGCAGTCCGGGGGGGGCTGAGAGCTCCTACGAGCAGTACTTC. The encoded protein is CASSPGGAESSYEQYF. The chain joins TRBV28 to TRBJ2-7, with TRBD2 identical over 8 bases. The trim removed 5 bases at V and 0 bases at J, leaving 9 bases unmatched. Germline-derived CDR1 and CDR2 are MDHEN and SYDVKM. The CDR3 is made up of 16 amino acids.

The chain is built from TRBV4-3 and TRBJ2-3; perhaps TRBD1 as D (5 bases). V shed 2 bases and J shed 6 bases, with 9 bases lying between them. CDR1 and CDR2 from the germline V gene are LGHNA and YSLEER. The CDR3 is 13 amino acids. The CDR3 DNA sequence: TGCGCCAGCAGCCAAACATCAGGGGATACGCAGTATTTT. This sequence encodes CASSQTSGDTQYF.

This chain connects TRBV11-2 to TRBJ2-5; no firm D call. The CDR3 covers 16 residues. V was shortened by 1 base and J by 5 bases, with 17 bases between the two germline ends. The germline gives CDR1 SGHAT, CDR2 FQNNGV. CDR3 DNA: TGTGCCAGCAGCTTAGGGCCCTACTACCCTCCTGAGACCCAGTACTTC. Translation: CASSLGPYYPPETQYF.

The chain is built from TRBV27 and TRBJ1-3; 8 positions agree with TRBD1. With 6 bases clipped from V and 4 bases from J, the junction kept 5 bases outside the gene matches. The CDR3 is 14 amino acids. Germline assignment: CDR1 MNHEY and CDR2 SMNVEV (reference sequence). The CDR3 bases are TGTGCCAGCAGCCCGACAGGGGTCGGAAACACCATATATTTT. Translated, it gives CASSPTGVGNTIYF.

In its sample, this clone was seen a few times. The chain uses TRBV30 and TRBJ2-2, with D unclear. The CDR3 length is 14 residues. With 3 bases removed from V and 0 bases from J, the gap between germline ends came to 8 bases. Germline CDR1 and CDR2: GTSNPN and SVGIG (reference sequence). CDR3 region: CAWRRTANTGELFF. The CDR3 DNA follows: TGTGCCTGGAGACGGACCGCGAACACCGGGGAGCTGTTTTTT. Filled out from reference TRBV30 and TRBJ2-2, the complete variable domain reads SQTIHQWPATLVQPVGSPLSLECTVEGTSNPNLYWYRQAAGRGLQLLFYSVGIGQISSEVPQNLSASRPQDRQFILSSKKLLLSDSGFYLCAWRRTANTGELFFGEGSRLTVL.

As for this clone: One end of the junction is discordant with germline, which a read error may explain. This chain joins TRBV24-1 and TRBJ2-2; no clear D gene. Germline CDR1 is KGHDR and CDR2 is SFDVKD. The CDR3 contains 11 residues. Here the CDR3 DNA reads TGTGCCACCGGTGACCCCGGGGAGCTGTTTTTT. It yields the protein CATGDPGELFF.

This clone was recorded once. The chain couples TRBV18 to TRBJ2-2; D perhaps matches TRBD1 (6 bases). This CDR3 contains 16 residues. Germline CDR1 reads KGHSH; CDR2 reads LQKENI. The V gene lost 0 bases and the J gene lost 2 bases, with 10 bases spanning the gap. CDR3 amino acids: CASSPPQGRNTGELFF. The CDR3 nucleotides are TGTGCCAGCTCACCACCGCAGGGGCGTAACACCGGGGAGCTGTTTTTT.

This clone was recorded a few times. J is TRBJ1-5 and V is TRBV23-1; weak D call: TRBD1 (6 bases). TRBV23-1 is reported as an ORF; its role is uncertain. CDR3 length: 15 amino acids. Trimming pared 3 bases from V and 6 bases from J, leaving 15 bases between. The CDR3 is CASSQGHGDCQPQHF. The CDR3 DNA sequence: TGCGCCAGCAGTCAGGGACACGGTGATTGTCAGCCCCAGCATTTT.